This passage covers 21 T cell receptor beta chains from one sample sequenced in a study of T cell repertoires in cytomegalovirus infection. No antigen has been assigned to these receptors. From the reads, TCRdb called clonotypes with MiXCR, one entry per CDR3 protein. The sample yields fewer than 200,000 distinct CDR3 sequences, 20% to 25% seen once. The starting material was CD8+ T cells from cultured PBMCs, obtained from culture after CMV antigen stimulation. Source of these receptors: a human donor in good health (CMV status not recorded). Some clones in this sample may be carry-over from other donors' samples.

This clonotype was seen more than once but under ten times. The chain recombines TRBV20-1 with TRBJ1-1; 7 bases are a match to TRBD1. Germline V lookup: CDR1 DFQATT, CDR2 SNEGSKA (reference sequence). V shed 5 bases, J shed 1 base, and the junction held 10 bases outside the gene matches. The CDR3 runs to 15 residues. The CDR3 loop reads CSACITGERNTEAFF. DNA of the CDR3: TGCAGTGCTTGTATTACAGGGGAAAGGAACACTGAAGCTTTCTTT.

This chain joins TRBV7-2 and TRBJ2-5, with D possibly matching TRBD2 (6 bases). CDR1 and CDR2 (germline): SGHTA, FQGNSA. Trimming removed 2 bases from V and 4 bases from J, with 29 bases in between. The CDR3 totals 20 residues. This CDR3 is CASSLPLTQGRDDYGETQYF. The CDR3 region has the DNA TGTGCCAGCAGCTTACCCCTAACTCAAGGGCGGGACGATTATGGAGAGACCCAGTACTTC.

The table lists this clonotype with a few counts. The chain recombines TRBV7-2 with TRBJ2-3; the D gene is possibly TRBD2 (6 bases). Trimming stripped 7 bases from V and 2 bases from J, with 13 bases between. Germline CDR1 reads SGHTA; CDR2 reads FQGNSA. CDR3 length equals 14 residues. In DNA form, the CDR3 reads TGTGCCAGCAATCCGGGACTCCTCACAGATACGCAGTATTTT. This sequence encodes CASNPGLLTDTQYF.

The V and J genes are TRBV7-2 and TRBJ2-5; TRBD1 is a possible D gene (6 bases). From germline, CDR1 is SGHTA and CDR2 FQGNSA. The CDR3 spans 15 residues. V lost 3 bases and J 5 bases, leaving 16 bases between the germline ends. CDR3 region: CASSFDRSPAETQYF. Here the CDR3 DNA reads TGTGCCAGCAGCTTTGACAGGTCACCTGCGGAGACCCAGTACTTC. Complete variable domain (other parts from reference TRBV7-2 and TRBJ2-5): GAGVSQSPSNKVTEKGKDVELRCDPISGHTALYWYRQSLGQGLEFLIYFQGNSAPDKSGLPSDRFSAERTGGSVSTLTIQRTQQEDSAVYLCASSFDRSPAETQYFGPGTRLLVL.

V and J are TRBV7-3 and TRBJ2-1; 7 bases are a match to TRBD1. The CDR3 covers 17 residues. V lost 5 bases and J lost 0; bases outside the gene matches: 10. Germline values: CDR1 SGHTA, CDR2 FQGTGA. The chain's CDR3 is CASSAHRGTLSYNEQFF. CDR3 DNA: TGTGCCAGCAGCGCCCACAGGGGAACCCTCTCCTACAATGAGCAGTTCTTC.

CDR3 coding DNA: TGTGCCAGCAGCGCCCTGACAGCCTCGAACACTGAAGCTTTCTTT. Translated, it gives CASSALTASNTEAFF. This chain joins TRBV12-3 or TRBV12-4 and TRBJ1-1; possibly TRBD1 for D (5 bases). V lost 6 bases, J lost 1 base, and 15 bases lay in between. The CDR3 length is 15 residues.

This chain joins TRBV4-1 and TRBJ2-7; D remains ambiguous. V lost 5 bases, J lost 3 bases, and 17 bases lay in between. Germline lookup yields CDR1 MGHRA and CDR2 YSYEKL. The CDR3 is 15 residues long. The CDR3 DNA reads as TGCGCCAGCAGCTACAGTCGGGCGAATGTCTACGAGCAGTACTTC. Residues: CASSYSRANVYEQYF.

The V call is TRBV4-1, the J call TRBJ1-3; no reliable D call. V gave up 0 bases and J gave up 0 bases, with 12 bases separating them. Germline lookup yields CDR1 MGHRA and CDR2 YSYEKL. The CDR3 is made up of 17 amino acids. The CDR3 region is CASSQELGRDSGNTIYF. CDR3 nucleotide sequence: TGCGCCAGCAGCCAAGAGCTTGGACGGGACTCTGGAAACACCATATATTTT.

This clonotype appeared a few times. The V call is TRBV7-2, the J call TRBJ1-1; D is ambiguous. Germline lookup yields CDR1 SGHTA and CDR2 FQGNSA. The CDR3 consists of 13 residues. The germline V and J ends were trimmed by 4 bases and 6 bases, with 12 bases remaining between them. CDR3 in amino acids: CASSSPKDPEAFF. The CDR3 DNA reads TGTGCCAGCAGCTCGCCGAAAGACCCTGAAGCTTTCTTT. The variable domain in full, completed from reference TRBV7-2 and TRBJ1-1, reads GAGVSQSPSNKVTEKGKDVELRCDPISGHTALYWYRQSLGQGLEFLIYFQGNSAPDKSGLPSDRFSAERTGGSVSTLTIQRTQQEDSAVYLCASSSPKDPEAFFGQGTRLTVV.

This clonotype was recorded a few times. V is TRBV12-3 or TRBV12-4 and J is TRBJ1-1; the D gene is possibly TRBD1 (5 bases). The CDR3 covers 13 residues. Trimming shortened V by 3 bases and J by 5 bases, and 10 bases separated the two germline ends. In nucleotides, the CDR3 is TGTGCCAGCAGTTTCCAGGGTCGTACTGAAGCTTTCTTT. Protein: CASSFQGRTEAFF.

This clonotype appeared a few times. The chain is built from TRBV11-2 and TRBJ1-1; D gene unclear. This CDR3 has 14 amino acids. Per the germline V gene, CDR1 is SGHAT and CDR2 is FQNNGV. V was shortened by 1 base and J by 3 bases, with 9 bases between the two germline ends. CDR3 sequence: CASSLVPTDTEAFF. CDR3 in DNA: TGTGCCAGCAGCTTAGTCCCTACAGACACTGAAGCTTTCTTT.

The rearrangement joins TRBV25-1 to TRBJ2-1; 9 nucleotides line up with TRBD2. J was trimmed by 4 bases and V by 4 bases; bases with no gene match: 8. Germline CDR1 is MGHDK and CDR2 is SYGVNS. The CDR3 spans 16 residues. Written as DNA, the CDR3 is TGTGCCAGCAGTGTCAATAGCGGGGGCCTATACAATGAGCAGTTCTTC. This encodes CASSVNSGGLYNEQFF.

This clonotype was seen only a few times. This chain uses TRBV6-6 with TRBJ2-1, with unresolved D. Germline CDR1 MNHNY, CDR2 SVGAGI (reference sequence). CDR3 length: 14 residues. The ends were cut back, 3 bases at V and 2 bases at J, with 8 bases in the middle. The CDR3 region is CASSYKVTYNEQFF. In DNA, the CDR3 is TGTGCCAGCAGTTATAAGGTAACCTACAATGAGCAGTTCTTC.

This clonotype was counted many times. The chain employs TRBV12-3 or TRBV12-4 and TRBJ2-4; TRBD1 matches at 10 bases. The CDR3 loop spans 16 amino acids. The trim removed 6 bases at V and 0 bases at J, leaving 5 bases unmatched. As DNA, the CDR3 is TGTGCCAGCAGGAAGCGGACAGGGGGAGCCAAAAACATTCAGTACTTC. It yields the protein CASRKRTGGAKNIQYF.

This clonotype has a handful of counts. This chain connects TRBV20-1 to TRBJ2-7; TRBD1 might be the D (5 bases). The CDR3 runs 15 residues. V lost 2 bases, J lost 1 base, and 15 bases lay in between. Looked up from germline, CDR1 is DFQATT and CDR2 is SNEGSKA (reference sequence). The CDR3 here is CSARTLRVESYEQYF. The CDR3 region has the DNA TGCAGTGCTAGAACCCTCAGGGTCGAGTCCTACGAGCAGTACTTC.

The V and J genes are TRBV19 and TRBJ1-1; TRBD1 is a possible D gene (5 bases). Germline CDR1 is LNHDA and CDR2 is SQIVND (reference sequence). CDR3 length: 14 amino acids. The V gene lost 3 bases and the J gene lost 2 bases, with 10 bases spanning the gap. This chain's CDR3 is CASSIAGGNTEAFF. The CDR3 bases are TGTGCCAGTAGTATTGCTGGGGGAAACACTGAAGCTTTCTTT.

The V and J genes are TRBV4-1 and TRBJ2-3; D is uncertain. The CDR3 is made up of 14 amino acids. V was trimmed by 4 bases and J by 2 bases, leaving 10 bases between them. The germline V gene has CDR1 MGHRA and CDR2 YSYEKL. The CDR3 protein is CASSLVSVTDTQYF. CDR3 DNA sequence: TGCGCCAGCAGCCTGGTGTCGGTCACAGATACGCAGTATTTT.

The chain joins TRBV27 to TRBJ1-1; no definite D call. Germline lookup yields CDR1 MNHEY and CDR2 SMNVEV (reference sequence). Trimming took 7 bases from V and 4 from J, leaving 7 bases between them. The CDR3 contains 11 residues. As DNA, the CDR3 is TGTGCCAGCACCGTGGGCACTGAAGCTTTCTTT. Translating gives CASTVGTEAFF.

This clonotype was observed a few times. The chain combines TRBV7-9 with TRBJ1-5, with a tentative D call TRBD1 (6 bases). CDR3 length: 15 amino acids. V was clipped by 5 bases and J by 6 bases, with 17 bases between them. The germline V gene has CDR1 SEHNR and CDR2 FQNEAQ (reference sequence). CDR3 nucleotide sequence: TGTGCCAGCAGCCGAACAGGGTTTAACGGTCAGCCCCAGCATTTT. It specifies CASSRTGFNGQPQHF.

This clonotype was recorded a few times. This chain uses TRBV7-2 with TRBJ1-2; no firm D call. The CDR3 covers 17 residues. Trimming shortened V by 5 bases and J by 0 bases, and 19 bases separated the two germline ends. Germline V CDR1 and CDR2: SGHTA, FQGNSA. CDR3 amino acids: CASSPHGRPTSNYGYTF. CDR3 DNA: TGTGCCAGCAGCCCCCACGGCAGACCCACCTCTAACTATGGCTACACCTTC. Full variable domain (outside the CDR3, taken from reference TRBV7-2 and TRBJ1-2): GAGVSQSPSNKVTEKGKDVELRCDPISGHTALYWYRQSLGQGLEFLIYFQGNSAPDKSGLPSDRFSAERTGGSVSTLTIQRTQQEDSAVYLCASSPHGRPTSNYGYTFGSGTRLTVV.

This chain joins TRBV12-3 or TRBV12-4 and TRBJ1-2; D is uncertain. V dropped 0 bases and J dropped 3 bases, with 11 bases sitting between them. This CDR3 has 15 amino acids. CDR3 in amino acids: CASSLAGSGDYGYTF. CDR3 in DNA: TGTGCCAGCAGTTTAGCAGGGAGCGGCGACTATGGCTACACCTTC.